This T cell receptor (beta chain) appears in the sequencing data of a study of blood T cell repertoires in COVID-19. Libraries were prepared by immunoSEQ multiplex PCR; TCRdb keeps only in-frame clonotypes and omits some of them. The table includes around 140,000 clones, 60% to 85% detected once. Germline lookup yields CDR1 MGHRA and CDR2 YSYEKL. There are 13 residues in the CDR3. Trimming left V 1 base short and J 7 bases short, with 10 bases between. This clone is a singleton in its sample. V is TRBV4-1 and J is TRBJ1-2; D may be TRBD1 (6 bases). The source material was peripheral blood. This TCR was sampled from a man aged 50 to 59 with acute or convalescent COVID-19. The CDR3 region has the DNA TGCGCCAGCAGCCAAGTCCCAGGGGCTGGCTACACCTTC. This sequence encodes CASSQVPGAGYTF.